These T cell receptor beta chains were read from a single sample in a study of blood T cell repertoires in COVID-19. Using immunoSEQ multiplex PCR, the repertoire was profiled, and TCRdb retains in-frame clones only, with some absent. The data show approximately 150,000 clones, roughly 89% seen once. Material: peripheral blood. The source is a human donor in a cohort sampled during active COVID-19. Each CDR3 is given with its conserved first and last residue. A D gene is named only where the DNA matches it firmly. Clone size appears in some rows only: once, few, many, or a class for an expanded clone.

D gene,CDR3 length,J gene,clone size,V gene,CDR3 protein,CDR3 DNA
-,14,TRBJ1-1,-,TRBV7-2,CASSFRGTGTEAFF,TGTGCCAGCAGCTTTCGGGGTACCGGGACTGAAGCTTTCTTT
-,13,TRBJ1-2,-,TRBV5-6,CASSLTQGRGYTF,TGTGCCAGCAGCTTGACTCAGGGGCGAGGCTACACCTTC
-,15,TRBJ2-7,-,TRBV4-2,CASSQDEIVSYEQYF,TGTGCCAGCAGCCAAGATGAGATTGTCTCCTACGAGCAGTACTTC
-,16,TRBJ1-6,-,TRBV5-1,CASSLRAGWYNSPLHF,TGCGCCAGCAGCTTGAGGGCAGGGTGGTATAATTCACCCCTCCACTTT
-,12,TRBJ2-1,-,TRBV5-1,CASSLNADEQFF,TGCGCCAGCAGCTTGAATGCGGATGAGCAGTTCTTC
TRBD2,14,TRBJ2-1,-,TRBV19,CASSATSGYNEQFF,TGTGCCAGTAGTGCGACTAGCGGCTACAATGAGCAGTTCTTC
TRBD1,15,TRBJ2-5,few,TRBV9,CASSVGPDREETQYF,TGTGCCAGCAGCGTAGGCCCTGACAGGGAAGAGACCCAGTACTTC
-,14,TRBJ1-6,many,TRBV9,CASSAEGGGATLHF,TGTGCCAGCAGCGCAGAGGGCGGGGGTGCGACCCTCCACTTT
-,16,TRBJ2-5,-,TRBV5-1,CASSLAARWGEETQYF,TGCGCCAGCAGCTTGGCGGCGCGGTGGGGGGAGGAGACCCAGTACTTC
-,14,TRBJ2-3,-,TRBV4-1,CASSQAPQGNTQYF,TGCGCCAGCAGCCAAGCCCCTCAGGGGAATACGCAGTATTTT
-,16,TRBJ1-1,-,TRBV11-1,CASRPLPTPINTEAFF,TGTGCCAGCAGGCCATTACCTACGCCGATAAACACTGAAGCTTTCTTT
-,14,TRBJ1-2,-,TRBV5-1,CASSPTGANYGYTF,TGCGCCAGCAGCCCGACAGGCGCTAACTATGGCTACACCTTC
-,14,TRBJ1-2,-,TRBV5-1,CASSLETPNYGYTF,TGCGCCAGCAGCTTGGAAACTCCTAACTATGGCTACACCTTC